The 15 T cell receptor beta chains in this list originate from one sample, sequenced in a study of CD8 T cells in ankylosing spondylitis. TCRdb reanalysed the 5' RACE reads using MiXCR and keeps one entry per CDR3 protein. The sample shows some 250,000 distinct CDR3 sequences, about 10% of them seen only once. Sequenced input: blood, either unsorted or a sorted T cell fraction (not recorded which). The receptors were gathered from a male donor with ankylosing spondylitis or in good health (not recorded which).

This clonotype has a count of ten or more. The CDR3 DNA sequence: TGTGCCAGCAGCTTAGAGCTAACTTTCCGGACCCAGTACTTC. It specifies CASSLELTFRTQYF. The gene calls are TRBV7-2 and TRBJ2-5; D is undetermined. Germline lookup yields CDR1 SGHTA and CDR2 FQGNSA. The V and J ends lost 1 base and 7 bases respectively, with 13 bases between them. The CDR3 runs 14 residues. Supplemented by reference TRBV7-2 and TRBJ2-5, the full variable domain reads GAGVSQSPSNKVTEKGKDVELRCDPISGHTALYWYRQSLGQGLEFLIYFQGNSAPDKSGLPSDRFSAERTGGSVSTLTIQRTQQEDSAVYLCASSLELTFRTQYFGPGTRLLVL.

Turning to this clonotype: Possible read error: a much larger clone is one base away. V and J are TRBV5-1 and TRBJ2-2; 7 bases are a match to TRBD1. V gave up 7 bases and J gave up 1 base; unmatched junction bases: 10. Germline values: CDR1 SGHRS, CDR2 YFSETQ. The CDR3 has 16 amino acids. The chain's CDR3 is CASRPKGTVNTGELFF. The CDR3, as DNA: TGCGCCAGCCGCCCCAAGGGGACAGTGAACACCGGGGAGCTGTTTTTT.

This clonotype is a singleton in its sample. J is TRBJ2-7 and V is TRBV4-1, with TRBD1 matching over 7 bases. In germline, CDR1 is MGHRA, CDR2 YSYEKL. The junction had 3 bases not matched to a gene; V was cut back by 4 bases and J by 0 bases. CDR3 length: 14 residues. CDR3 sequence (DNA): TGCGCCAGCAGCCGCCCAGGGGGCTCCTACGAGCAGTACTTC. Translated, it gives CASSRPGGSYEQYF.

This clonotype was detected many times. CDR3 DNA sequence: TGCAGTGCTAGAGCCCCAGGGGTGACCCAGTACTTC. This translates into CSARAPGVTQYF. The chain carries TRBV20-1 and TRBJ2-5; a weak D match, TRBD1 (6 bases). The germline V gene encodes CDR1 DFQATT and CDR2 SNEGSKA (reference sequence). CDR3 length: 12 residues. V was pared by 1 base and J by 7 bases, with 10 bases between.

This clonotype has at least ten counts. The chain couples TRBV15 to TRBJ2-5; no definite D call. This CDR3 is built from 15 residues. The V and J ends lost 0 bases and 3 bases respectively, with 11 bases between them. Germline loops: CDR1 LNHNV, CDR2 YYDKDF (reference sequence). The CDR3 loop is CATSRDTATKETQYF. CDR3 coding DNA: TGTGCCACCAGCAGAGATACAGCGACCAAAGAGACCCAGTACTTC.

The gene calls are TRBV2 and TRBJ1-4; D is perhaps TRBD1 (6 bases). The V end lost 8 bases, the J end lost 5 bases, and 15 bases lay between the germline ends. Germline values: CDR1 SNHLY, CDR2 FYNNEI. The CDR3 runs to 14 residues. For the CDR3, the DNA is TGTGCCAGCCAAGCGCGGACAGAGAATGAAAAACTGTTTTTT. It is translated as CASQARTENEKLFF.

There are a few counts of this clonotype. The CDR3 DNA sequence: TGTGCCATCGGCAGGGGACAGCTTAATGAAAAACTGTTTTTT. It encodes CAIGRGQLNEKLFF. The chain employs TRBV19 and TRBJ1-4; 7 nucleotides agree with TRBD1. V lost 10 bases to trimming and J lost 4 bases; unmatched junction nucleotides: 9. The CDR3 is made up of 14 amino acids. Germline V gene sequence: CDR1 LNHDA, CDR2 SQIVND (reference sequence).

This clonotype was found many times. J is TRBJ2-7 and V is TRBV20-1, with TRBD1 matching 10 bases. The J segment lost 4 bases and the V segment lost 5 bases, leaving 8 bases of the junction unmatched. Germline-derived CDR1 and CDR2 are DFQATT and SNEGSKA (reference sequence). The CDR3 is 14 residues long. In DNA form, the CDR3 reads TGCAGTGCTGGCTCCGGGACAGGGGTATACGAGCAGTACTTC. This codes for CSAGSGTGVYEQYF.

This clonotype showed up just a few times. V gene TRBV14 combines with J gene TRBJ2-1; D is possibly TRBD1 (6 bases). Germline V gene lookup returns CDR1 SGHDN and CDR2 FVKESK. The V end lost 0 bases, the J end lost 0 bases, and 12 bases lay between the germline ends. This CDR3 region has 17 residues. The CDR3 spells CASSQDTGMSSYNEQFF. The DNA for the CDR3 is TGTGCCAGCAGCCAAGACACAGGGATGAGCTCCTACAATGAGCAGTTCTTC.

In this sample, this clonotype turned up a few times. The chain couples TRBV20-1 to TRBJ2-2; D might be TRBD1 or TRBD2, each matching 5 bases. The CDR3 is 13 amino acids. Germline assignment: CDR1 DFQATT and CDR2 SNEGSKA (reference sequence). Trimming removed 3 bases at V and 8 bases at J, with 13 bases between. The CDR3 loop reads CSARGRGSGELFF. The DNA of the CDR3 is TGCAGTGCTAGGGGGCGAGGGTCTGGGGAGCTGTTTTTT.

This clonotype showed up many times. This chain uses TRBV7-6 with TRBJ2-3, with D possibly matching TRBD2 (6 bases). The CDR3 contains 15 residues. CDR1 SGHVS and CDR2 FNYEAQ come from the germline V gene. Trimming shortened V by 5 bases and J by 0 bases, and 12 bases separated the two germline ends. CDR3 sequence reads: CASSLSGSSTDTQYF. The CDR3, as DNA: TGTGCCAGCAGCCTTAGCGGTTCTAGCACAGATACGCAGTATTTT.

This chain connects TRBV7-9 to TRBJ1-5; possible D gene TRBD1, 5 bases. The CDR3 length is 13 residues. Germline V gives CDR1 SEHNR, CDR2 FQNEAQ (reference sequence). The V end lost 5 bases, the J end lost 9 bases, and 14 bases lay between the germline ends. CDR3 in amino acids: CASSITVGTPQHF. The CDR3, as DNA: TGTGCCAGCAGCATAACCGTCGGGACGCCCCAGCATTTT.

At least ten counts were recorded for this clonotype. The chain has TRBV12-3 or TRBV12-4 and TRBJ2-3, with TRBD1 identical over 8 bases. The CDR3 is made up of 15 amino acids. With V trimmed by 6 bases and J by 0 bases, 5 bases remained unmatched. The CDR3 is CASSRQGFSTDTQYF. In DNA form, the CDR3 reads TGTGCCAGCAGCCGACAGGGGTTTAGCACAGATACGCAGTATTTT.

This clonotype appeared many times. The chain employs TRBV10-2 and TRBJ2-2; 7 bases map to TRBD1. Germline V gene sequence: CDR1 WSHSY, CDR2 SAAADI. The ends lost 3 bases at V and 1 base at J; junction bases unmatched: 5. The CDR3 consists of 16 residues. This CDR3 reads CASSEQGPRNTGELFF. The CDR3 DNA reads TGCGCCAGCAGTGAACAGGGGCCCAGGAACACCGGGGAGCTGTTTTTT.

This clonotype came up many times. The V and J genes are TRBV6-5 and TRBJ2-7, with 10 bases that match TRBD2. Trimming cost V 0 bases and J 3 bases; bases outside gene matches: 2. The CDR3 runs 15 residues. Germline CDR1 is MNHEY and CDR2 is SVGAGI. The CDR3 DNA sequence: TGTGCCAGCAGTTACTCTCTAGCGGGGGACTACGAGCAGTACTTC. It specifies CASSYSLAGDYEQYF.